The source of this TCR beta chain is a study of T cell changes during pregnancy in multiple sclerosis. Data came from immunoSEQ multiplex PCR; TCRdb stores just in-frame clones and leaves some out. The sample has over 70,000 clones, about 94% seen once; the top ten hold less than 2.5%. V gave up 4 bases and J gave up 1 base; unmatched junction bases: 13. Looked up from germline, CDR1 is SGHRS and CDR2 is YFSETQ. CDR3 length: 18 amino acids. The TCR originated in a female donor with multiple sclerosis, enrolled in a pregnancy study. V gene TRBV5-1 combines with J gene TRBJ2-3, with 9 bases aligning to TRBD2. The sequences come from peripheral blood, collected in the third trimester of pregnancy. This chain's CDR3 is CASSPPKVAGVGTDTQYF. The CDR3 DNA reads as TGCGCCAGCAGCCCCCCCAAGGTAGCGGGAGTTGGCACAGATACGCAGTATTTT.